This T cell receptor beta chain appears in the sequencing data of a study of T cells in Graves' hyperthyroidism and ophthalmopathy. TCR beta CDR3 regions were amplified from RNA. First-round RT-PCR with HTBI primers amplified the TCR CDR3 region. TCRdb analysed the multiplex PCR reads with MiXCR anew, one entry per CDR3 protein. The table records approximately 360,000 distinct CDR3 sequences, roughly 25% of them present only once. Germline lookup yields CDR1 SGHAT and CDR2 FQDESV (reference sequence). J lost 5 bases, V lost 5 bases, and 11 bases had no gene match. CDR3 length: 16 amino acids. This clonotype was found a few times. What it binds is not known. Study-level findings and limits: Blood also contained most expanded thyroid clonotypes above 0.001.

Source material: blood. The chain couples TRBV11-1 to TRBJ2-2; 7 bases agree with TRBD1. The sequence was obtained from a man aged 45 to 65 with Graves' hyperthyroidism. CDR3 nucleotide sequence: TGTGCCAGCAGCCGCCGACAGGGATCCATTACCGGGGAGCTGTTTTTT. Protein product: CASSRRQGSITGELFF.